This TCR beta chain came from a study of cytomegalovirus exposure and HLA in healthy donors. Study outcomes and limitations: Most TCR beta V segments were productive about 87% or about 30% of the time in an earlier analysis. There were several of the most significant clusters that appeared linked to common viral pathogens in a later analysis.

The PCR used 60 Vbeta and 13 Jbeta primers. Only in-frame clones appear in the TCRdb table, and some are missing; sequencing was by immunoSEQ multiplex PCR. This table holds 150,000 to 250,000 clones, 79% found once. In regard to this clone: Its cognate antigen is unknown.

Each donor was healthy, and each was a bone marrow donor. The sequenced sample consisted of PBMCs. This clonotype was obtained from a girl aged 5-17 years in good health and CMV-seropositive.

The CDR3 protein is CASSVDGVWNSPLHF. The CDR3 DNA follows: TGTGCCAGCAGCGTAGACGGGGTTTGGAATTCACCCCTCCACTTT. This chain joins TRBV9 and TRBJ1-6; D ambiguous. Trimming stripped 0 bases from V and 7 bases from J, with 11 bases between. Germline-derived CDR1 and CDR2 are SGDLS and YYNGEE. The CDR3 loop spans 15 amino acids.